This passage covers 11 T cell receptor beta chains from one sample sequenced in a study of cytomegalovirus exposure and HLA in healthy donors. PCR employed 60 Vbeta and 13 Jbeta primers. Libraries were prepared by immunoSEQ multiplex PCR; TCRdb keeps only in-frame clonotypes and omits some of them. Among over 60,000 clones listed, about 69% were seen once. The sample comprised PBMCs. The origin of the receptors is a woman younger than 45 in good health and CMV-seronegative.

The chain recombines TRBV5-1 with TRBJ1-1, with 7 positions matching TRBD1. There are 15 residues in the CDR3. CDR1 and CDR2 from the germline V gene are SGHRS and YFSETQ. V gave up 2 bases and J gave up 4 bases; unmatched junction bases: 8. CDR3 protein: CASSLDRVEGTEAFF. The CDR3 DNA is TGCGCCAGCAGCTTAGACAGGGTTGAGGGCACTGAAGCTTTCTTT.

The genes are TRBV6-6 and TRBJ1-1; D may be TRBD1 (6 bases). The CDR3 has 16 residues. Germline CDR1 and CDR2: MNHNY and SVGAGI (reference sequence). V dropped 2 bases and J dropped 1 base, with 14 bases sitting between them. The DNA for the CDR3 is TGTGCCAGCAGTTACGGCGAAGGGGGTCCGAACACTGAAGCTTTCTTT. This encodes CASSYGEGGPNTEAFF.

This clone was counted only a few times. The rearrangement uses TRBV6-5 and TRBJ1-1; 7 bases map to TRBD1. J gave up 4 bases and V 7 bases, and 6 bases lay outside the gene matches. Germline values: CDR1 MNHEY, CDR2 SVGAGI. There are 13 residues in the CDR3. The CDR3: CASIRTGSTEAFF. CDR3 bases: TGTGCCAGCATCAGGACAGGTAGCACTGAAGCTTTCTTT.

The rearrangement joins TRBV29-1 to TRBJ1-4; possibly TRBD1 for D (5 bases). With 7 bases removed from V and 5 bases from J, the gap between germline ends came to 14 bases. CDR1 and CDR2 (germline): SQVTM, ANQGSEA. The CDR3 consists of 13 residues. This CDR3 reads CSASAGKNEKLFF. The CDR3 DNA sequence: TGCAGCGCGAGCGCAGGGAAAAATGAAAAACTGTTTTTT.

This sequence joins TRBV6-6 and TRBJ2-7, with D possibly TRBD1 on 6 matching bases. Germline-derived CDR1 and CDR2 are MNHNY and SVGAGI (reference sequence). Trimming removed 2 bases at V and 5 bases at J, with 13 bases between. The CDR3 runs to 14 residues. CDR3 sequence (DNA): TGTGCCAGCAGTTACCCTGCAGGGGATAACGAGCAGTACGTC. It codes for CASSYPAGDNEQYV.

This clone was observed a few times. The chain carries TRBV10-1 and TRBJ2-5, with D possibly matching TRBD2 (7 bases). The CDR3 spans 14 residues. V lost 3 bases, J lost 6 bases, and 14 bases lay in between. The germline gives CDR1 WNHNN, CDR2 SYGVQD (reference sequence). This CDR3 is CASSESGGQKTQYF. The DNA of the CDR3 is TGCGCCAGCAGTGAATCGGGGGGACAAAAGACCCAGTACTTC.

V and J are TRBV30 and TRBJ1-2; weak D call: TRBD1 (5 bases). From germline, CDR1 is GTSNPN and CDR2 SVGIG (reference sequence). V was shortened by 1 base and J by 8 bases, with 8 bases between the two germline ends. The CDR3 is 11 residues long. The CDR3 protein is CAWSAGLGYTF. In DNA form, the CDR3 reads TGTGCCTGGAGTGCAGGGCTCGGCTACACCTTC.

The V and J genes are TRBV7-6 and TRBJ2-7, with TRBD2 matching over 8 bases. Germline V lookup: CDR1 SGHVS, CDR2 FNYEAQ. The trim removed 2 bases at V and 7 bases at J, leaving 7 bases unmatched. This CDR3 region has 14 residues. The CDR3 loop reads CASSLRTSPREQYF. The CDR3 DNA sequence: TGTGCCAGCAGCTTAAGGACTAGCCCTCGAGAGCAGTACTTC.

This chain connects TRBV2 to TRBJ1-3, with 11 positions matching TRBD1. The germline V gene encodes CDR1 SNHLY and CDR2 FYNNEI. CDR3 length equals 15 residues. With V trimmed by 4 bases and J by 7 bases, 6 bases remained unmatched. CDR3 in DNA: TGTGCCAGCAGTGGGACAGGGGGCGGGTGGAACACCATATATTTT. This sequence encodes CASSGTGGGWNTIYF.

V and J are TRBV19 and TRBJ2-2; D is unclear. CDR1 and CDR2 (germline): LNHDA, SQIVND (reference sequence). The V and J ends lost 5 bases and 3 bases respectively, with 7 bases between them. CDR3 size: 13 residues. This CDR3 reads CASSLTYTGELFF. DNA of the CDR3: TGTGCCAGTAGTCTCACTTACACCGGGGAGCTGTTTTTT.

This clone was found once. The genes are TRBV7-2 and TRBJ2-1; TRBD2 matches 13 bases. CDR1 and CDR2 (germline): SGHTA, FQGNSA. This CDR3 contains 19 residues. Trimming cost V 1 base and J 4 bases; bases outside gene matches: 10. The CDR3 DNA reads as TGTGCCAGCAGCTTAGAATGGGGAACGACTAGCGGGAGGTACAATGAGCAGTTCTTC. Its translation: CASSLEWGTTSGRYNEQFF.